One sample yielded the 19 T cell receptor beta chains listed below, sequenced in a study of OX40 agonist ivuxolimab in advanced cancers. Library generation was performed with the immunoSEQ multiplex PCR assay. This is the immuneACCESS table as TCRdb keeps it, with only in-frame sequences that have V and J called. A part of the clones is gone; compared with another copy, unresolved V genes explain less than half, and the rest is unexplained. This sample holds about 82,000 clones; 85% were observed only once. 0.22% of the sample lies in the top ten. Here the sequenced sample was CD4+ or CD8+ T cells sorted from blood, taken in a trial of the OX40 agonist ivuxolimab. All receptors come from an adult with an advanced solid tumor such as melanoma, head and neck, liver or kidney cancer.

This rearrangement joins TRBV6-6 to TRBJ2-7; TRBD1 agrees at 9 bases. The CDR3 sequence is 14 residues long. Germline CDR1 MNHNY, CDR2 SVGAGI (reference sequence). V was pared by 2 bases and J by 4 bases, with 3 bases of the junction left unmatched. As DNA, the CDR3 is TGTGCCAGCAGTTACCCAGGACAGGGGTACGAGCAGTACGTC. Translated: CASSYPGQGYEQYV.

The V and J genes are TRBV6-6 and TRBJ2-3; a possible D gene is TRBD1 (6 bases). CDR1 is MNHNY, CDR2 SVGAGI, per germline (reference sequence). The ends were cut back, 7 bases at V and 3 bases at J, with 17 bases in the middle. The CDR3 length is 15 residues. For the CDR3, the DNA is TGTGCCAGCACCCGAACAGGGAGCCCTACAGATACGCAGTATTTT. Protein product: CASTRTGSPTDTQYF.

This clone came up a few times. V is TRBV2 and J is TRBJ1-5; tentative D call: TRBD1 (5 bases). V gave up 6 bases and J gave up 3 bases, with 15 bases separating them. The length of the CDR3 is 15 residues. Germline V gives CDR1 SNHLY, CDR2 FYNNEI. The CDR3 DNA is TGTGCCAGCAGAACAAGTACAGGATCCAATCAGCCCCAGCATTTT. It codes for CASRTSTGSNQPQHF. Filled out from reference TRBV2 and TRBJ1-5, the complete variable domain reads EPEVTQTPSHQVTQMGQEVILRCVPISNHLYFYWYRQILGQKVEFLVSFYNNEISEKSEIFDDQFSVERPDGSNFTLKIRSTKLEDSAMYFCASRTSTGSNQPQHFGDGTRLSIL.

The chain employs TRBV6-5 and TRBJ1-2; possible D gene TRBD1, 6 bases. This CDR3 region has 14 residues. Germline CDR1 reads MNHEY; CDR2 reads SVGAGI. The V and J ends lost 6 bases and 4 bases respectively, with 15 bases between them. The CDR3 loop reads CASRPRGGTYGYTF. In nucleotides, the CDR3 is TGTGCCAGCAGACCCCGCGGGGGCACCTATGGCTACACCTTC.

The rearrangement links TRBV5-1 to TRBJ2-7, with TRBD2 identical over 7 bases. The CDR3 loop spans 14 amino acids. The ends lost 0 bases at V and 5 bases at J; junction bases unmatched: 5. Germline CDR1 is SGHRS and CDR2 is YFSETQ. Here the CDR3 reads CASSLDGTSDEQYF. CDR3 sequence (DNA): TGCGCCAGCAGCTTGGATGGTACTAGCGACGAGCAGTACTTC. The full variable domain, in which reference TRBV5-1 and TRBJ2-7 provide the parts outside the CDR3, is KAGVTQTPRYLIKTRGQQVTLSCSPISGHRSVSWYQQTPGQGLQFLFEYFSETQRNKGNFPGRFSGRQFSNSRSEMNVSTLELGDSALYLCASSLDGTSDEQYFGPGTRLTVT.

This clone came up once. The chain links TRBV21-1 to TRBJ2-1; the listed D gene, TRBD2, was not tested against the DNA. TRBV21-1 is a pseudogene locus. There are 18 residues in the CDR3. CDR3 protein: CASSKTSGGRGSYNEQFF. CDR3 sequence (DNA): TGTGCCAGCAGCAAAACTAGCGGGGGGAGAGGCTCCTACAATGAGCAGTTCTTC.

The chain carries TRBV5-1 and TRBJ2-2; the D gene is possibly TRBD1 (5 bases). The CDR3 totals 15 residues. The ends were cut back, 4 bases at V and 5 bases at J, with 15 bases in the middle. The V gene's germline CDR1 is SGHRS and CDR2 YFSETQ. The CDR3 DNA reads TGCGCCAGCAGCGACTTGTCAGGGTATACCGGGGAGCTGTTTTTT. Residues: CASSDLSGYTGELFF.

The chain is built from TRBV5-1 and TRBJ2-2; TRBD1 aligns across 7 bases. The CDR3 length is 14 residues. CDR1 SGHRS and CDR2 YFSETQ come from the germline V gene. The junction had 0 bases not matched to a gene; V was cut back by 0 bases and J by 4 bases. CDR3 DNA sequence: TGCGCCAGCAGCTTGGAGGGGGCCACCGGGGAGCTGTTTTTT. Protein: CASSLEGATGELFF.

The chain couples TRBV25-1 to TRBJ2-2, with D possibly being TRBD1 or TRBD2 (5 bases each). The CDR3 spans 15 residues. Per germline, CDR1 MGHDK and CDR2 SYGVNS. V was clipped by 8 bases and J by 1 base, with 14 bases between them. CDR3 DNA sequence: TGTGCCAGCCTCGAGGGGCCTCTGAACACCGGGGAGCTGTTTTTT. It encodes CASLEGPLNTGELFF.

The chain links TRBV2 to TRBJ2-7, with D possibly matching TRBD2 (5 bases). V lost 6 bases to trimming and J lost 0 bases, with 12 bases between them. The CDR3 sequence is 14 residues long. Germline assignment: CDR1 SNHLY and CDR2 FYNNEI. The CDR3 reads CASRRGVDSYEQYV. CDR3 coding DNA: TGTGCCAGCAGACGGGGTGTAGACTCCTACGAGCAGTACGTC.

The J gene is TRBJ2-4, the V gene TRBV30; D may be TRBD1 or TRBD2 (5 bases each). Trimming pared 5 bases from V and 0 bases from J, leaving 17 bases between. The CDR3 runs 16 residues. Germline lookup yields CDR1 GTSNPN and CDR2 SVGIG (reference sequence). Written as DNA, the CDR3 is TGTGCCTGGGGGGGAAAAACTAATCTAGCCAAAAACATTCAGTACTTC. Its translation: CAWGGKTNLAKNIQYF.

The chain recombines TRBV2 with TRBJ1-5, with D possibly being TRBD1 (6 bases). The germline V gene encodes CDR1 SNHLY and CDR2 FYNNEI. Trimming cost V 6 bases and J 8 bases, with 11 bases left between them. This CDR3 has 12 amino acids. CDR3 coding DNA: TGTGCCAGCAGCCAGGGGAAAGAGCCCCAGCATTTT. Its protein product is CASSQGKEPQHF.

The J gene is TRBJ2-2, the V gene TRBV7-8; D uncertain. Germline lookup yields CDR1 SGHVS and CDR2 FQNEAQ. The CDR3 runs 15 residues. Trimming cost V 5 bases and J 7 bases, with 17 bases left between them. The DNA of the CDR3 is TGTGCCAGCAGCCCCGGGCTCCGCCGAGGCGGGGAGCTGTTTTTT. Amino acids: CASSPGLRRGGELFF.

The J gene is TRBJ2-4, the V gene TRBV6-5, with 7 positions matching TRBD2. From germline, CDR1 is MNHEY and CDR2 SVGAGI. Trimming at V came to 0 bases and at J to 4 bases, leaving 6 bases not matched to a gene. The CDR3 consists of 16 residues. The CDR3 region is CASSYSWEGGKNIQYF. The CDR3 bases are TGTGCCAGCAGTTACTCGTGGGAGGGAGGGAAAAACATTCAGTACTTC.

The chain is built from TRBV9 and TRBJ2-2, with D possibly being TRBD1 (5 bases). V shed 2 bases and J shed 1 base, with 9 bases lying between them. Germline CDR1 and CDR2: SGDLS and YYNGEE. The CDR3 has 15 residues. The CDR3 region is CASSVAGLNTGELFF. The CDR3 DNA reads as TGTGCCAGCAGCGTGGCAGGGTTGAACACCGGGGAGCTGTTTTTT. The full variable domain, rest sourced from reference TRBV9 and TRBJ2-2, is DSGVTQTPKHLITATGQRVTLRCSPRSGDLSVYWYQQSLDQGLQFLIQYYNGEERAKGNILERFSAQQFPDLHSELNLSSLELGDSALYFCASSVAGLNTGELFFGEGSRLTVL.

V gene TRBV5-1 combines with J gene TRBJ1-4; the D gene is possibly TRBD1 (5 bases). CDR1 and CDR2 from the germline V gene are SGHRS and YFSETQ. The CDR3 spans 18 residues. V dropped 0 bases and J dropped 14 bases, with 29 bases sitting between them. The CDR3 bases are TGCGCCAGCAGCTTGGGAGGGACCAGGGAGTATAATGAAAAGGGGCTGTTTTTT. Protein sequence: CASSLGGTREYNEKGLFF.

This sequence joins TRBV7-2 and TRBJ2-5, with D uncertain. The germline V gene encodes CDR1 SGHTA and CDR2 FQGNSA. The CDR3 is 11 residues long. V was clipped by 3 bases and J by 5 bases, with 4 bases between them. The CDR3 reads CASSFTETQYF. The CDR3 nucleotides read TGTGCCAGCAGCTTTACGGAGACCCAGTACTTC.

The CDR3 here is CAIRDSPYEQYF. CDR3 DNA sequence: TGTGCCATCAGGGACAGCCCCTACGAGCAGTACTTC. The gene calls are TRBV10-3 and TRBJ2-7; D possibly corresponds to TRBD1 (6 bases). Germline loops: CDR1 ENHRY, CDR2 SYGVKD. Trimming stripped 6 bases from V and 2 bases from J, with 8 bases between. The CDR3 covers 12 residues.

The rearrangement joins TRBV12-5 to TRBJ2-7; the D is unclear. V was clipped by 2 bases and J by 8 bases, with 10 bases between them. The CDR3 extends over 12 amino acids. Germline loops: CDR1 LGHNT, CDR2 FRNRAP. The CDR3 here is CASGLTVSKQYF. The CDR3 DNA follows: TGTGCTAGTGGTTTGACAGTGAGTAAGCAGTACTTC.